Listed below are T cell receptor beta chains from one sample, sequenced in a study of vaccination and CD4 T cells after COVID-19. Their cognate antigens are unknown. MiXCR was run by TCRdb on the PCR reads, yielding one entry per CDR3 protein. The sample yields about 9,100 distinct CDR3 sequences, 33% seen once. Material for sequencing was CD4+ T cells from blood, cultured in vitro. The receptors here all came from a human donor in good health. The CDR3 runs from the conserved cysteine through the conserved F or W. Each record gives: V gene, clone size, J gene, D gene, CDR3 protein, CDR3 DNA. The D gene is left open where the match is weak. The size field is filled for only some rows; it gives once, few, many or a size class.

v_call: TRBV19
clone_size: .
j_call: TRBJ1-1
d_call: TRBD1
cdr3_aa: CASSNRGQDEAFF
cdr3_nt: TGTGCCAGCTCTAACAGGGGGCAAGATGAAGCTTTCTTT

v_call: TRBV7-6
clone_size: .
j_call: TRBJ2-5
d_call: TRBD2
cdr3_aa: CASSLNSPQGLAGGKRETQYF
cdr3_nt: TGTGCCAGCAGCTTAAATTCCCCCCAGGGACTAGCGGGAGGGAAGCGAGAGACCCAGTACTTC

v_call: TRBV7-6
clone_size: few
j_call: TRBJ2-2
d_call: TRBD1
cdr3_aa: CASSPTAQGASWAGELFF
cdr3_nt: TGTGCCAGCAGCCCAACAGCCCAGGGGGCGAGTTGGGCCGGGGAGCTGTTTTTT

v_call: TRBV25-1
clone_size: once
j_call: TRBJ2-2
d_call: TRBD1
cdr3_aa: CASSESGQFTGELFF
cdr3_nt: TGTGCCAGCAGTGAATCGGGACAGTTCACCGGGGAGCTGTTTTTT

v_call: TRBV6-1
clone_size: few
j_call: TRBJ2-3
d_call: .
cdr3_aa: CASSNHGGATDTQYF
cdr3_nt: TGTGCCAGCAGTAACCACGGGGGTGCCACAGATACGCAGTATTTT

v_call: TRBV5-1
clone_size: .
j_call: TRBJ2-3
d_call: .
cdr3_aa: CASSFGNPSTDTQYF
cdr3_nt: TGCGCCAGCAGCTTCGGTAACCCTAGCACAGATACGCAGTATTTT

v_call: TRBV4-3
clone_size: .
j_call: TRBJ1-2
d_call: .
cdr3_aa: CASSQGSGRDYGYTF
cdr3_nt: TGCGCCAGCAGCCAAGGGAGCGGCCGAGACTATGGCTACACCTTC

v_call: TRBV10-3
clone_size: few
j_call: TRBJ1-2
d_call: TRBD1
cdr3_aa: CAIRTSGGDYTF
cdr3_nt: TGTGCCATCAGAACATCAGGGGGCGACTACACCTTC

v_call: TRBV20-1
clone_size: few
j_call: TRBJ1-2
d_call: .
cdr3_aa: CSARQGSYGYTF
cdr3_nt: TGCAGTGCTAGACAGGGCTCCTATGGCTACACCTTC

v_call: TRBV7-9
clone_size: .
j_call: TRBJ2-7
d_call: TRBD1
cdr3_aa: CASSLVSRVGGQEDYEQYF
cdr3_nt: TGTGCCAGCAGCTTAGTCTCTAGGGTCGGGGGACAGGAAGACTACGAGCAGTACTTC

v_call: TRBV20-1
clone_size: .
j_call: TRBJ2-5
d_call: .
cdr3_aa: CSARDLEGAGETQYF
cdr3_nt: TGCAGTGCTAGAGATTTAGAAGGGGCCGGGGAGACCCAGTACTTC

v_call: TRBV2
clone_size: few
j_call: TRBJ2-7
d_call: TRBD2
cdr3_aa: CASSDYILAGVTYEQYF
cdr3_nt: TGTGCCAGCAGTGATTACATACTAGCGGGAGTCACCTACGAGCAGTACTTC

v_call: TRBV19
clone_size: .
j_call: TRBJ1-5
d_call: .
cdr3_aa: CASAPLGGGGNQPQHF
cdr3_nt: TGTGCCAGTGCCCCGCTGGGGGGTGGTGGCAATCAGCCCCAGCATTTT

v_call: TRBV19
clone_size: .
j_call: TRBJ2-1
d_call: TRBD1
cdr3_aa: CATSGQLYNEQFF
cdr3_nt: TGTGCCACTTCGGGACAGCTCTACAATGAGCAGTTCTTC

v_call: TRBV6-1
clone_size: .
j_call: TRBJ2-5
d_call: .
cdr3_aa: CASLLGQWDVITETQYF
cdr3_nt: TGTGCCAGCCTGTTAGGTCAGTGGGATGTGATCACTGAGACCCAGTACTTC

v_call: TRBV20-1
clone_size: few
j_call: TRBJ2-7
d_call: .
cdr3_aa: CSAKGADRPGDEQYF
cdr3_nt: TGCAGTGCTAAGGGAGCCGACAGGCCAGGGGACGAGCAGTACTTC

v_call: TRBV20-1
clone_size: .
j_call: TRBJ2-5
d_call: TRBD1
cdr3_aa: CSADSAGQGQETQYF
cdr3_nt: TGCAGTGCTGACTCTGCGGGACAGGGACAAGAGACCCAGTACTTC

v_call: TRBV20-1
clone_size: once
j_call: TRBJ1-4
d_call: .
cdr3_aa: CSARDGVPNEKLFF
cdr3_nt: TGCAGTGCCAGGGATGGGGTGCCTAATGAAAAACTGTTTTTT

v_call: TRBV19
clone_size: .
j_call: TRBJ1-5
d_call: .
cdr3_aa: CATSGLRGQPQHF
cdr3_nt: TGTGCCACCTCGGGACTTCGCGGCCAGCCCCAGCATTTT

v_call: TRBV20-1
clone_size: .
j_call: TRBJ2-1
d_call: TRBD1
cdr3_aa: CSAPGTGNNEQFF
cdr3_nt: TGCAGTGCACCAGGGACAGGGAATAATGAGCAGTTCTTC

v_call: TRBV11-2
clone_size: few
j_call: TRBJ1-1
d_call: .
cdr3_aa: CASSLTGTTEAFF
cdr3_nt: TGTGCCAGCAGCTTAACAGGAACTACTGAAGCTTTCTTT

v_call: TRBV6-1
clone_size: .
j_call: TRBJ2-7
d_call: .
cdr3_aa: CARETRHFHYEQYF
cdr3_nt: TGTGCCAGGGAGACTAGACATTTCCACTACGAGCAGTACTTC

v_call: TRBV7-2
clone_size: few
j_call: TRBJ1-5
d_call: .
cdr3_aa: CASSPGRMEDQPQHF
cdr3_nt: TGTGCCAGCAGTCCGGGACGAATGGAGGATCAGCCCCAGCATTTT

v_call: TRBV25-1
clone_size: .
j_call: TRBJ2-7
d_call: .
cdr3_aa: CASGDRSYEQYF
cdr3_nt: TGTGCCAGCGGTGACAGGTCCTACGAGCAGTACTTC

v_call: TRBV19
clone_size: few
j_call: TRBJ1-1
d_call: .
cdr3_aa: CASSYGPGLGAEAFF
cdr3_nt: TGTGCCAGTAGTTACGGCCCAGGGCTGGGCGCTGAAGCTTTCTTT

v_call: TRBV5-1
clone_size: .
j_call: TRBJ2-7
d_call: TRBD1
cdr3_aa: CASRTGIGNYYEQYF
cdr3_nt: TGCGCCAGCAGGACAGGGATAGGGAACTACTACGAGCAGTACTTC

v_call: TRBV6-5
clone_size: .
j_call: TRBJ2-7
d_call: TRBD1
cdr3_aa: CASSYPRDRNTYEQYF
cdr3_nt: TGTGCCAGCAGTTACCCCCGGGACAGGAACACCTACGAGCAGTACTTC

v_call: TRBV11-3
clone_size: .
j_call: TRBJ2-5
d_call: .
cdr3_aa: CASSLSAGQETQYF
cdr3_nt: TGTGCCAGCAGCTTATCGGCAGGGCAAGAGACCCAGTACTTC

v_call: TRBV20-1
clone_size: few
j_call: TRBJ2-1
d_call: .
cdr3_aa: CSARDPGQGTYNEQFF
cdr3_nt: TGCAGTGCTAGAGATCCGGGGCAGGGGACCTACAATGAGCAGTTCTTC

v_call: TRBV15
clone_size: few
j_call: TRBJ1-2
d_call: .
cdr3_aa: CATSSGLKTNYGYTF
cdr3_nt: TGTGCCACCAGCAGTGGACTCAAAACTAACTATGGCTACACCTTC

v_call: TRBV7-2
clone_size: few
j_call: TRBJ2-5
d_call: .
cdr3_aa: CASSFGPPRGETQYF
cdr3_nt: TGTGCCAGCAGCTTTGGTCCGCCCCGAGGGGAGACCCAGTACTTC

v_call: TRBV4-3
clone_size: .
j_call: TRBJ2-1
d_call: .
cdr3_aa: CASSLDGVTYNEQFF
cdr3_nt: TGCGCCAGCAGCCTCGACGGGGTCACCTACAATGAGCAGTTCTTC

v_call: TRBV20-1
clone_size: .
j_call: TRBJ2-5
d_call: .
cdr3_aa: CSARVAAEETQYF
cdr3_nt: TGCAGTGCTAGAGTAGCAGCGGAAGAGACCCAGTACTTC

v_call: TRBV6-5
clone_size: .
j_call: TRBJ2-7
d_call: .
cdr3_aa: CASSYGREQYF
cdr3_nt: TGTGCCAGCAGTTACGGAAGAGAGCAGTACTTC

v_call: TRBV7-2
clone_size: .
j_call: TRBJ1-3
d_call: TRBD1
cdr3_aa: CASSFLKQTGGSGNTIYF
cdr3_nt: TGTGCCAGCAGCTTTCTCAAACAGACAGGGGGCTCTGGAAACACCATATATTTT

v_call: TRBV20-1
clone_size: .
j_call: TRBJ2-1
d_call: TRBD2
cdr3_aa: CSAKLAGAGNEQFF
cdr3_nt: TGCAGTGCTAAACTAGCGGGGGCTGGGAATGAGCAGTTCTTC

v_call: TRBV5-6
clone_size: .
j_call: TRBJ1-1
d_call: .
cdr3_aa: CASSAYSGSLNTEAFF
cdr3_nt: TGTGCCAGCAGCGCCTATTCGGGCAGTTTGAACACTGAAGCTTTCTTT

v_call: TRBV11-2
clone_size: .
j_call: TRBJ2-7
d_call: .
cdr3_aa: CASSLGSSYEQYF
cdr3_nt: TGTGCCAGCAGCTTAGGTAGCTCCTACGAGCAGTACTTC

v_call: TRBV7-8
clone_size: few
j_call: TRBJ1-6
d_call: .
cdr3_aa: CASSILIGVYNSPLHF
cdr3_nt: TGTGCCAGCAGTATATTGATCGGGGTCTATAATTCACCCCTCCACTTT

v_call: TRBV20-1
clone_size: .
j_call: TRBJ1-1
d_call: .
cdr3_aa: CSARRGFGTEAFF
cdr3_nt: TGCAGTGCTAGAAGGGGGTTTGGAACTGAAGCTTTCTTT

v_call: TRBV4-2
clone_size: .
j_call: TRBJ1-2
d_call: .
cdr3_aa: CASSQDVAQVRIYGYTF
cdr3_nt: TGTGCCAGCAGCCAAGATGTGGCGCAGGTGAGGATTTATGGCTACACCTTC

v_call: TRBV30
clone_size: few
j_call: TRBJ1-2
d_call: .
cdr3_aa: CAWSGRFNGYTF
cdr3_nt: TGTGCCTGGAGTGGACGTTTCAATGGCTACACCTTC

v_call: TRBV6-4
clone_size: few
j_call: TRBJ1-2
d_call: .
cdr3_aa: CASSEQRGQGGGYTF
cdr3_nt: TGTGCCAGCAGTGAACAGAGAGGGCAGGGTGGCGGCTACACCTTC

v_call: TRBV5-8
clone_size: .
j_call: TRBJ2-6
d_call: .
cdr3_aa: CASSLAGVGGASGANVLTF
cdr3_nt: TGTGCCAGCAGCTTGGCGGGGGTAGGGGGCGCATCTGGGGCCAACGTCCTGACTTTC

v_call: TRBV5-6
clone_size: .
j_call: TRBJ2-5
d_call: .
cdr3_aa: CASSLNQETQYF
cdr3_nt: TGTGCCAGCAGCTTGAATCAAGAGACCCAGTACTTC

v_call: TRBV6-2/TRBV6-3
clone_size: few
j_call: TRBJ2-7
d_call: .
cdr3_aa: CASSRGGFYEQYF
cdr3_nt: TGTGCCAGCAGTCGCGGGGGCTTCTACGAGCAGTACTTC

v_call: TRBV4-3
clone_size: .
j_call: TRBJ1-2
d_call: .
cdr3_aa: CASSQDAGTHGYTF
cdr3_nt: TGCGCCAGCAGCCAAGACGCAGGGACCCATGGCTACACCTTC

v_call: TRBV19
clone_size: few
j_call: TRBJ2-2
d_call: .
cdr3_aa: CASRGTGELFF
cdr3_nt: TGTGCCAGTAGGGGCACCGGGGAGCTGTTTTTT

v_call: TRBV29-1
clone_size: few
j_call: TRBJ2-5
d_call: TRBD2
cdr3_aa: CSGEGGGLAGDQETQYF
cdr3_nt: TGCAGCGGAGAGGGGGGTGGGCTAGCGGGAGACCAAGAGACCCAGTACTTC

v_call: TRBV6-2/TRBV6-3
clone_size: few
j_call: TRBJ2-7
d_call: TRBD2
cdr3_aa: CASRLASSYEQYF
cdr3_nt: TGTGCCAGTCGACTAGCGAGCTCCTACGAGCAGTACTTC

v_call: TRBV27
clone_size: .
j_call: TRBJ1-1
d_call: TRBD1
cdr3_aa: CASSNRDRGNTEAFF
cdr3_nt: TGTGCCAGCAGTAACCGGGACAGGGGGAACACTGAAGCTTTCTTT

v_call: TRBV2
clone_size: once
j_call: TRBJ2-3
d_call: .
cdr3_aa: CASSGGVAGDTDTQYF
cdr3_nt: TGTGCCAGCAGTGGCGGGGTTGCAGGAGACACAGATACGCAGTATTTT

v_call: TRBV28
clone_size: .
j_call: TRBJ1-5
d_call: TRBD1
cdr3_aa: CASSQGGAPSNQPQHF
cdr3_nt: TGTGCCAGCAGCCAGGGGGGGGCTCCGAGTAATCAGCCCCAGCATTTT

v_call: TRBV6-5
clone_size: .
j_call: TRBJ2-7
d_call: .
cdr3_aa: CASSYSASSGYEQYF
cdr3_nt: TGTGCCAGCAGTTACTCGGCTAGCTCCGGGTACGAGCAGTACTTC

v_call: TRBV5-8
clone_size: .
j_call: TRBJ1-1
d_call: .
cdr3_aa: CASSGIRGRDEAFF
cdr3_nt: TGTGCCAGCAGCGGGATACGTGGCCGGGATGAAGCTTTCTTT

v_call: TRBV20-1
clone_size: .
j_call: TRBJ2-1
d_call: .
cdr3_aa: CSASSVWPSSYNEQFF
cdr3_nt: TGCAGTGCTAGTTCGGTTTGGCCGAGCTCCTACAATGAGCAGTTCTTC